The T cell receptor beta chain described here comes from a study of blood T cell repertoires in COVID-19. The germline V gene has CDR1 LNHNV and CDR2 YYDKDF (reference sequence). CDR3 length: 11 residues. Deletions cut 8 bases from V and 5 bases from J, with 6 bases between. Assay: immunoSEQ multiplex PCR; the TCRdb copy retains only in-frame clones and omits some. The sample has 25,000 or so clones; 80% to 90% are singletons. The sequenced material came from peripheral blood. The chain uses TRBV15 and TRBJ2-2; D gene uncertain. The origin of this receptor is a man between 65 and 85 years old in a cohort sampled during active COVID-19. The CDR3 here is CATPSTGELFF. The CDR3 DNA is TGTGCCACCCCTTCTACCGGGGAGCTGTTTTTT.